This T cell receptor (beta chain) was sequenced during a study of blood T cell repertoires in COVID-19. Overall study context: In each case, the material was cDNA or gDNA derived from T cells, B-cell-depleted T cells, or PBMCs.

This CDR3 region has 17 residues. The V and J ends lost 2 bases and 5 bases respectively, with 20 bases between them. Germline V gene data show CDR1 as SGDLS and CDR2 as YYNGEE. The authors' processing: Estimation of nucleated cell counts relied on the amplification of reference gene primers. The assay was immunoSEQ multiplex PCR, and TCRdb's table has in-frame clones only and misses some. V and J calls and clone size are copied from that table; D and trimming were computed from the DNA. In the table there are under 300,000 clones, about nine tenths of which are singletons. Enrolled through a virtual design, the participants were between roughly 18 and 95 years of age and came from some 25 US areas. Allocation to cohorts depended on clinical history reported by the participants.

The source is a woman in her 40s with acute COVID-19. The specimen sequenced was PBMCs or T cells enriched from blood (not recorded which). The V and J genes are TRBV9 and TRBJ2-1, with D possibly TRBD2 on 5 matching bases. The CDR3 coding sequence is TGTGCCAGCAGCGTGGAGACTCAAATGTGGGAGAACAATGAGCAGTTCTTC. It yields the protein CASSVETQMWENNEQFF.